These 18 T cell receptor beta chains were all obtained from the same sample, sequenced in a study of T-cell reconstitution after alpha-beta-depleted transplantation in children. Unique molecular identifiers were used to barcode this TCRbeta library. One entry per CDR3 protein, called by TCRdb with MiXCR from the PCR reads. The repertoire includes hundreds of thousands of distinct CDR3 sequences, 20% to 30% of them detected once, and about 4.8% sits in the top ten. The sequences come from PBMCs, mostly from graft donor cells, collected 360 days after TCRalphabeta/CD19-depleted stem cell transplant. All receptors derive from a female patient under 10 years old who had a stem cell transplant for congenital amegakaryocytic thrombocytopenia, so the T cells may come from the graft donor.

The chain has TRBV11-2 and TRBJ2-7; D is ambiguous. CDR3 size: 13 residues. V lost 4 bases to trimming and J lost 1 base, with 8 bases between them. Germline loops: CDR1 SGHAT, CDR2 FQNNGV. The chain's CDR3 is CASSYGVSYEQYF. CDR3 nucleotide sequence: TGTGCCAGCAGCTACGGAGTATCCTACGAGCAGTACTTC. Looking up the rest from reference TRBV11-2 and TRBJ2-7 gives the full variable domain: EAGVAQSPRYKIIEKRQSVAFWCNPISGHATLYWYQQILGQGPKLLIQFQNNGVVDDSQLPKDRFSAERLKGVDSTLKIQPAKLEDSAVYLCASSYGVSYEQYFGPGTRLTVT.

This clonotype was counted only a few times. This chain links TRBV29-1 with TRBJ2-7; no definite D call. CDR1 is SQVTM, CDR2 ANQGSEA, per germline. V dropped 3 bases and J dropped 5 bases, with 11 bases sitting between them. CDR3 length equals 12 residues. The CDR3 DNA is TGCAGCGTTGAGGTCTATTCGAACGAGCAGTACTTC. Its protein is CSVEVYSNEQYF.

The V and J genes are TRBV5-1 and TRBJ2-2; no firm D call. The CDR3 spans 16 residues. V was pared by 4 bases and J by 3 bases, with 16 bases between. Germline-derived CDR1 and CDR2 are SGHRS and YFSETQ. CDR3 amino acids: CASSQKDVRDTGELFF. The CDR3 bases are TGCGCCAGCAGCCAAAAGGACGTCCGTGACACCGGGGAGCTGTTTTTT.

This sequence joins TRBV2 and TRBJ1-1; tentative D call: TRBD1 (5 bases). Trimming took 7 bases from V and 7 from J, leaving 16 bases between them. This CDR3 is built from 13 residues. From germline, CDR1 is SNHLY and CDR2 FYNNEI. DNA for the CDR3: TGTGCCAGCAACGGCGGGGGATACGGTGAAGCTTTCTTT. Protein sequence: CASNGGGYGEAFF.

V and J are TRBV20-1 and TRBJ2-1, with 8 bases that match TRBD2. The CDR3 has 13 residues. Germline CDR1 reads DFQATT; CDR2 reads SNEGSKA (reference sequence). J was trimmed by 7 bases and V by 3 bases; bases with no gene match: 5. This CDR3 reads CSASGRAGNEQFF. CDR3 sequence (DNA): TGCAGTGCTAGCGGGAGGGCGGGGAATGAGCAGTTCTTC.

V is TRBV28 and J is TRBJ1-2, with D possibly being TRBD1 (5 bases). The V gene's germline CDR1 is MDHEN and CDR2 SYDVKM. The length of the CDR3 is 18 residues. The V and J ends lost 6 bases and 0 bases respectively, with 23 bases between them. As DNA, the CDR3 is TGTGCCAGCAGCGCATGGACCCCTGTCAGGGCCTCTAACTATGGCTACACCTTC. It yields the protein CASSAWTPVRASNYGYTF.

This clonotype has only a few counts. The chain combines TRBV7-2 with TRBJ2-3; weak D call: TRBD2 (5 bases). V was cut by 5 bases and J by 6 bases, with 15 bases left in between. The germline V gene has CDR1 SGHTA and CDR2 FQGNSA. This CDR3 is built from 14 residues. DNA for the CDR3: TGTGCCAGCAGCCCAGAGAGCGGTCGGGATACGCAGTATTTT. Amino acid sequence: CASSPESGRDTQYF.

This clonotype was seen a few times. This chain uses TRBV5-1 with TRBJ2-7; D unclear. CDR1 is SGHRS, CDR2 YFSETQ, per germline. This CDR3 comprises 13 residues. V was clipped by 2 bases and J by 4 bases, with 10 bases between them. The CDR3 here is CASSFVSRYEQYF. In DNA, the CDR3 is TGCGCCAGCAGCTTTGTATCCCGATACGAGCAGTACTTC.

The chain is built from TRBV29-1 and TRBJ1-1; TRBD1 is a possible D gene (6 bases). Germline assignment: CDR1 SQVTM and CDR2 ANQGSEA. V gave up 7 bases and J gave up 4 bases, with 13 bases separating them. There are 12 residues in the CDR3. CDR3 residues: CSAIKGGTEAFF. The CDR3, as DNA: TGCAGCGCAATCAAGGGGGGCACTGAAGCTTTCTTT.

The rearrangement links TRBV20-1 to TRBJ2-2; 8 positions match TRBD1. Unmatched junction bases numbered 3, after V lost 2 bases and J lost 1 base. This CDR3 has 15 amino acids. The germline gives CDR1 DFQATT, CDR2 SNEGSKA (reference sequence). CDR3 DNA sequence: TGCAGTGCTAGACCGGGACAGGAGAACACCGGGGAGCTGTTTTTT. As protein: CSARPGQENTGELFF.

V is TRBV5-1 and J is TRBJ2-7, with 7 bases identical to TRBD1. The V and J ends lost 1 base and 1 base, in that order; junction bases with no gene match: 5. The CDR3 consists of 15 residues. Looked up from germline, CDR1 is SGHRS and CDR2 is YFSETQ. CDR3 in DNA: TGCGCCAGCAGCTTGATCCCGGGACAGTCCTACGAGCAGTACTTC. Translation gives CASSLIPGQSYEQYF.

The gene calls are TRBV15 and TRBJ2-3, with TRBD1 matching 7 bases. This CDR3 is 16 amino acids long. V lost 1 base and J lost 4; bases outside the gene matches: 8. Looked up from germline, CDR1 is LNHNV and CDR2 is YYDKDF (reference sequence). The CDR3 coding sequence is TGTGCCACCAGCAGAGCGACAGGGTTGTTATCAGATACGCAGTATTTT. The encoded protein is CATSRATGLLSDTQYF. The variable domain in full, completed from reference TRBV15 and TRBJ2-3, reads DAMVIQNPRYQVTQFGKPVTLSCSQTLNHNVMYWYQQKSSQAPKLLFHYYDKDFNNEADTPDNFQSRRPNTSFCFLDIRSPGLGDTAMYLCATSRATGLLSDTQYFGPGTRLTVL.

This clonotype was counted many times. This chain joins TRBV5-1 and TRBJ2-2; D ambiguous. Germline V gives CDR1 SGHRS, CDR2 YFSETQ. V was cut by 4 bases and J by 4 bases, with 8 bases left in between. The CDR3 has 13 residues. The CDR3 nucleotides read TGCGCCAGCAGCCCGGACGGCACCGGGGAGCTGTTTTTT. It translates to CASSPDGTGELFF.

This chain connects TRBV2 to TRBJ2-1; D gene uncertain. Germline CDR1 is SNHLY and CDR2 is FYNNEI. V shed 0 bases and J shed 5 bases, with 8 bases lying between them. This CDR3 is 14 amino acids long. CDR3 DNA sequence: TGTGCCAGCAGTGAAGCACTACGGAACAATGAGCAGTTCTTC. Protein product: CASSEALRNNEQFF.

This clonotype came up a few times. This chain uses TRBV12-3 or TRBV12-4 with TRBJ2-7; TRBD2 matches at 14 bases. V was pared by 4 bases and J by 6 bases, with 2 bases of the junction left unmatched. This CDR3 contains 14 residues. Here the CDR3 reads CASSWTSGRIEQYF. CDR3 coding DNA: TGTGCCAGCAGTTGGACTAGCGGGAGGATCGAGCAGTACTTC.

This clonotype has a count of ten or more. CDR3 coding DNA: TGCAGTGCTAGAGATCCCTGGACTAGCTCTTCTCCAGATACGCAGTATTTT. This gives the protein CSARDPWTSSSPDTQYF. The V gene is TRBV20-1, the J gene TRBJ2-3; 8 nucleotides agree with TRBD2. Germline-derived CDR1 and CDR2 are DFQATT and SNEGSKA (reference sequence). The J segment lost 4 bases and the V segment lost 0 bases, leaving 12 bases of the junction unmatched. The CDR3 has 17 residues.

This chain links TRBV5-5 with TRBJ2-1, with 7 bases identical to TRBD1. The CDR3 is made up of 15 amino acids. Germline CDR1 and CDR2: SGHKS and YYEKEE (reference sequence). Trimming cost V 0 bases and J 6 bases; bases outside gene matches: 6. The CDR3 region is CASSLGTGDGNEQFF. As DNA, the CDR3 is TGTGCCAGCAGCTTGGGAACAGGGGACGGCAATGAGCAGTTCTTC.

V gene TRBV7-9 combines with J gene TRBJ2-7; no reliable D call. The CDR3 has 12 amino acids. V lost 0 bases, J lost 5 bases, and 5 bases lay in between. The germline V gene encodes CDR1 SEHNR and CDR2 FQNEAQ (reference sequence). The CDR3 sequence: CASSLASHEQYF. CDR3 nucleotide sequence: TGTGCCAGCAGCTTAGCTTCCCACGAGCAGTACTTC.